The sequence of this T cell receptor (beta chain) was determined in a study of T cell repertoires in cytomegalovirus infection. In the study overall: Indications came from public TCR beta signatures; they pointed to CMV infection and to a matching HLA type.

CDR3 length equals 16 residues. Germline assignment: CDR1 SGHDT and CDR2 YYEEEE. Between the trimmed V and J ends, which lost 1 base and 0 bases, there was a span of 13 bases. In regard to this clonotype: What it binds is not known.

TCRdb called the reads again in MiXCR, with one record for every CDR3 protein. The repertoire has 700,000 to 950,000 distinct CDR3 sequences, approximately 30% of them found once; the top ten carry around 11%. The sample was cultured CD8+ T cells from PBMCs, taken from culture after CMV antigen stimulation. The J gene is TRBJ2-5, the V gene TRBV5-6; D gene ambiguous. The source of this sequence is a human donor in good health (CMV status not recorded). Some clones in this sample may be carry-over from other donors' samples. In nucleotides, the CDR3 is TGTGCCAGCAGCTTGATCTACGGAGCGAACCAAGAGACCCAGTACTTC. Protein: CASSLIYGANQETQYF. The entire variable domain, with the rest obtained from reference TRBV5-6 and TRBJ2-5, is as follows: DAGVTQSPTHLIKTRGQQVTLRCSPKSGHDTVSWYQQALGQGPQFIFQYYEEEERQRGNFPDRFSGHQFPNYSSELNVNALLLGDSALYLCASSLIYGANQETQYFGPGTRLLVL.